Listed below are T cell receptor beta chains from one sample, sequenced in a study of spatial heterogeneity in lung cancer. TCRdb re-called the 5' RACE reads with MiXCR, one entry per CDR3 protein. The repertoire holds 9,500 to 14,000 distinct CDR3 sequences, with 13% to 15% as singletons. Material: lung tumor tissue, obtained at surgery. The receptors stem from a male donor with early-stage non-small cell lung cancer. The CDR3 runs from the conserved cysteine through the conserved F or W. The D gene is left open where the match is weak. The size entry is marked missing in some rows and otherwise reads once, few, many or a size class.

clone size: medium-sized
V gene: TRBV20-1
D gene: TRBD1
J gene: TRBJ2-3
CDR3 DNA: TGCAGTGCTTTGGACAGGATGGGACGGACACTAGATACGCAGTATTTT
CDR3 protein: CSALDRMGRTLDTQYF

clone size: .
V gene: TRBV20-1
D gene: TRBD1
J gene: TRBJ2-2
CDR3 DNA: TGCAGTGCCGGGACCGACAGGGCGGCCGGGGAGCTGTTTTTT
CDR3 protein: CSAGTDRAAGELFF

clone size: many
V gene: TRBV20-1
D gene: .
J gene: TRBJ2-7
CDR3 DNA: TGCAGTGCTAGATCTGAGTGGGAGGAGAACGGCGAGCAGTACTTC
CDR3 protein: CSARSEWEENGEQYF

clone size: many
V gene: TRBV6-6
D gene: .
J gene: TRBJ2-5
CDR3 DNA: TGTGCCAGCAGCGACCGGGGAAGGGCAGAGACCCAGTACTTC
CDR3 protein: CASSDRGRAETQYF

clone size: many
V gene: TRBV2
D gene: .
J gene: TRBJ1-2
CDR3 DNA: TGTGCCAGCAGCGGTAGGGACCTCCTGGAAGATGGCTACACCTTC
CDR3 protein: CASSGRDLLEDGYTF

clone size: many
V gene: TRBV4-1
D gene: TRBD1
J gene: TRBJ2-7
CDR3 DNA: TGCGCCAGCAGCCCGGGACAGGGGCTCGCCTCCTACGAGCAGTACTTC
CDR3 protein: CASSPGQGLASYEQYF

clone size: many
V gene: TRBV28
D gene: .
J gene: TRBJ2-6
CDR3 DNA: TGTGCCAGCAGTCTCGTTGGGGCCAACGTCCTGACTTTC
CDR3 protein: CASSLVGANVLTF

clone size: many
V gene: TRBV5-1
D gene: TRBD1
J gene: TRBJ2-2
CDR3 DNA: TGCGCCAGCCGAACAGGGGGCCCCGGGGAGCTGTTTTTT
CDR3 protein: CASRTGGPGELFF

clone size: many
V gene: TRBV14
D gene: .
J gene: TRBJ2-3
CDR3 DNA: TGTGCCAGCAGCTTTGGGACACCGAGCACAGATACGCAGTATTTT
CDR3 protein: CASSFGTPSTDTQYF

clone size: .
V gene: TRBV6-5
D gene: .
J gene: TRBJ2-4
CDR3 DNA: TGTGCCAGCAGTTACCCACGGGGTTCCCTAGCCAAAAACATTCAGTACTTC
CDR3 protein: CASSYPRGSLAKNIQYF

clone size: .
V gene: TRBV12-3/TRBV12-4
D gene: .
J gene: TRBJ2-3
CDR3 DNA: TGTGCCAGCAGTTCCCGTGTTGCGGGAAGCACAGATACGCAGTATTTT
CDR3 protein: CASSSRVAGSTDTQYF

clone size: .
V gene: TRBV18
D gene: .
J gene: TRBJ1-1
CDR3 DNA: TGTGCCAGCTCACCCGCGACAGGCGGGAGGTCTGAAGCTTTCTTT
CDR3 protein: CASSPATGGRSEAFF

clone size: medium-sized
V gene: TRBV4-3
D gene: TRBD1
J gene: TRBJ2-2
CDR3 DNA: TGCGCCAGCAGCCAAGATCCACAGGGGGCCGGGGAGCTGTTTTTT
CDR3 protein: CASSQDPQGAGELFF

clone size: few
V gene: TRBV28
D gene: TRBD1
J gene: TRBJ2-4
CDR3 DNA: TGTGCCAGCAGGGGACAGGAACTAGCCAAAAACATTCAGTACTTC
CDR3 protein: CASRGQELAKNIQYF

clone size: medium-sized
V gene: TRBV3-1
D gene: TRBD2
J gene: TRBJ2-5
CDR3 DNA: TGTGCCAGCAGCTACGTCGGACTAGCGGGGGGGCAAGAGACCCAGTACTTC
CDR3 protein: CASSYVGLAGGQETQYF

clone size: many
V gene: TRBV18
D gene: .
J gene: TRBJ1-2
CDR3 DNA: TGTGCCAGCTCACTACTAGAGAACTATGGCTACACCTTC
CDR3 protein: CASSLLENYGYTF

clone size: many
V gene: TRBV6-6
D gene: .
J gene: TRBJ1-5
CDR3 DNA: TGTGCCAGCAGTTCACGGATCAATCAGCCCCAGCATTTT
CDR3 protein: CASSSRINQPQHF

clone size: many
V gene: TRBV12-3/TRBV12-4
D gene: .
J gene: TRBJ2-3
CDR3 DNA: TGTGCCAGCAGGCAGAGAGTTGGTGCAGATACGCAGTATTTT
CDR3 protein: CASRQRVGADTQYF

clone size: many
V gene: TRBV4-1
D gene: .
J gene: TRBJ1-5
CDR3 DNA: TGCGCCAGCAGCCAAGGGGGGATGAGCAATCAGCCCCAGCATTTT
CDR3 protein: CASSQGGMSNQPQHF

clone size: many
V gene: TRBV7-6
D gene: .
J gene: TRBJ2-2
CDR3 DNA: TGTGCCAGCAGCTTAGCCGTTTTCGGGCCCACCGGGGAGCTGTTTTTT
CDR3 protein: CASSLAVFGPTGELFF

clone size: medium-sized
V gene: TRBV4-3
D gene: TRBD2
J gene: TRBJ2-1
CDR3 DNA: TGCGCCAGCAGCCCCACTAGCGGGGGGGCCAATGAGCAGTTCTTC
CDR3 protein: CASSPTSGGANEQFF

clone size: .
V gene: TRBV9
D gene: .
J gene: TRBJ2-3
CDR3 DNA: TGTGCCAGCAGCGTAGGAGTGCAAGATACGCAGTATTTT
CDR3 protein: CASSVGVQDTQYF

clone size: .
V gene: TRBV4-3
D gene: TRBD1
J gene: TRBJ1-1
CDR3 DNA: TGCGCCAGCAGAAATACAGGGGGCGAGAAGAAGCCGGAGACGAACACTGAAGCTTTCTTT
CDR3 protein: CASRNTGGEKKPETNTEAFF

clone size: .
V gene: TRBV6-5
D gene: .
J gene: TRBJ1-2
CDR3 DNA: TGTGCCAGCACTACCCTGGCTACTAACTATGGCTACACCTTC
CDR3 protein: CASTTLATNYGYTF

clone size: few
V gene: TRBV7-6
D gene: TRBD1
J gene: TRBJ2-7
CDR3 DNA: TGTGCCAGCAGCAACCCACAGGGGGGCACCTACGAGCAGTACTTC
CDR3 protein: CASSNPQGGTYEQYF

clone size: .
V gene: TRBV7-2
D gene: .
J gene: TRBJ2-7
CDR3 DNA: TGTGCCAGCAGCTTCCAGGGATACGAGCAGTACTTC
CDR3 protein: CASSFQGYEQYF

clone size: medium-sized
V gene: TRBV7-2
D gene: TRBD1
J gene: TRBJ2-1
CDR3 DNA: TGTGCCAGCAGCTTTACCGGGACAGCGTACAATGAGCAGTTCTTC
CDR3 protein: CASSFTGTAYNEQFF

clone size: few
V gene: TRBV5-1
D gene: TRBD1
J gene: TRBJ2-2
CDR3 DNA: TGCGCCAGCGGGACAGAACCGTCCACCGGGGAGCTGTTTTTT
CDR3 protein: CASGTEPSTGELFF

clone size: medium-sized
V gene: TRBV2
D gene: .
J gene: TRBJ2-7
CDR3 DNA: TGTGCCAGCAGTCCTAACCGGGACCAATTCCACGAGCAGTACTTC
CDR3 protein: CASSPNRDQFHEQYF

clone size: .
V gene: TRBV5-6
D gene: .
J gene: TRBJ1-1
CDR3 DNA: TGTGCCAGCAGCTCCCGGGACTCAACTGAAGCTTTCTTT
CDR3 protein: CASSSRDSTEAFF

clone size: .
V gene: TRBV18
D gene: .
J gene: TRBJ2-1
CDR3 DNA: TGTGCCAGCTCACCCTACAGTTTGAGGAATGAGCAGTTCTTC
CDR3 protein: CASSPYSLRNEQFF

clone size: .
V gene: TRBV6-2/TRBV6-3
D gene: .
J gene: TRBJ1-1
CDR3 DNA: TGTGCCAGCAGTTTCGGGGACCCGGAAGCTTTCTTT
CDR3 protein: CASSFGDPEAFF

clone size: .
V gene: TRBV6-1
D gene: .
J gene: TRBJ2-7
CDR3 DNA: TGTGCCAGCAGATTCGGAGAGGGGGCCTACGAGCAGTACTTC
CDR3 protein: CASRFGEGAYEQYF

clone size: .
V gene: TRBV6-6
D gene: .
J gene: TRBJ1-2
CDR3 DNA: TGTGCCAGCAGCCTTCGACAGACTCTCTATGGCTACACCTTC
CDR3 protein: CASSLRQTLYGYTF

clone size: medium-sized
V gene: TRBV7-2
D gene: TRBD1
J gene: TRBJ2-7
CDR3 DNA: TGTGCCAGCAGCGCCAGGGACAGGGTCCTCTACGAGCAGTACTTC
CDR3 protein: CASSARDRVLYEQYF

clone size: medium-sized
V gene: TRBV5-1
D gene: .
J gene: TRBJ2-3
CDR3 DNA: TGCGCCAGCAGCTTGGGGAGAACTGGAGATACGCAGTATTTT
CDR3 protein: CASSLGRTGDTQYF

clone size: .
V gene: TRBV20-1
D gene: .
J gene: TRBJ2-7
CDR3 DNA: TGCAGTGCTTACAGGTTTAGCTCCTACGAGCAGTACTTC
CDR3 protein: CSAYRFSSYEQYF

clone size: .
V gene: TRBV12-3/TRBV12-4
D gene: TRBD1
J gene: TRBJ1-2
CDR3 DNA: TGTGCCAGCAGTTCGACAGGGGCGGGTGGCTACACCTTC
CDR3 protein: CASSSTGAGGYTF

clone size: .
V gene: TRBV10-3
D gene: .
J gene: TRBJ2-7
CDR3 DNA: TGTGCCATCAGGGATCCGGGACGGGACCATTACGAGCAGTACTTC
CDR3 protein: CAIRDPGRDHYEQYF

clone size: .
V gene: TRBV11-2
D gene: .
J gene: TRBJ2-7
CDR3 DNA: TGTGCCAGCAGCATGCATGGGCTCTACGAGCAGTACTTC
CDR3 protein: CASSMHGLYEQYF

clone size: .
V gene: TRBV7-1
D gene: .
J gene: TRBJ2-7
CDR3 DNA: TGTGCCAGCAGCTCAGACCGGGACGTAAGGGAGCAGTACTTC
CDR3 protein: CASSSDRDVREQYF

clone size: many
V gene: TRBV4-3
D gene: .
J gene: TRBJ1-4
CDR3 DNA: TGCGCCAGCAGCCAAGCAGGGGCCACAATCGGGGAAAAACTGTTTTTT
CDR3 protein: CASSQAGATIGEKLFF

clone size: many
V gene: TRBV11-3
D gene: .
J gene: TRBJ1-2
CDR3 DNA: TGTGCCAGCAGCTTACGTTGTCCACAGTGCTCCTTCTATGGCTACACCTTC
CDR3 protein: CASSLRCPQCSFYGYTF

clone size: few
V gene: TRBV10-3
D gene: TRBD1
J gene: TRBJ2-3
CDR3 DNA: TGTGCCATCAGTCCGGGACAGGGAAACACAGATACGCAGTATTTT
CDR3 protein: CAISPGQGNTDTQYF

clone size: many
V gene: TRBV12-3/TRBV12-4
D gene: .
J gene: TRBJ1-1
CDR3 DNA: TGTGCCAGCAGTCTCCGGACAGAGAACACTGAAGCTTTCTTT
CDR3 protein: CASSLRTENTEAFF

clone size: medium-sized
V gene: TRBV12-5
D gene: TRBD1
J gene: TRBJ2-7
CDR3 DNA: TGTGCTAGTGGTCCATGGACAGGGTACGAGCAGTACTTC
CDR3 protein: CASGPWTGYEQYF

clone size: many
V gene: TRBV6-5
D gene: .
J gene: TRBJ1-5
CDR3 DNA: TGTGCCAGCAGCATACAGGGAAGTCAGCCCCAGCATTTT
CDR3 protein: CASSIQGSQPQHF

clone size: many
V gene: TRBV29-1
D gene: .
J gene: TRBJ2-3
CDR3 DNA: TGCAGCGCCGGTCTGGGCAGCACAGATACGCAGTATTTT
CDR3 protein: CSAGLGSTDTQYF

clone size: .
V gene: TRBV6-1
D gene: .
J gene: TRBJ2-2
CDR3 DNA: TGTGCCAGCAGGGCGACAGGCTTTAGCCAAACCGGGGAGCTGTTTTTT
CDR3 protein: CASRATGFSQTGELFF

clone size: many
V gene: TRBV29-1
D gene: TRBD1
J gene: TRBJ2-1
CDR3 DNA: TGCAGCGTGAGGACAGGGCACTCCCTGGATGAGCAGTTCTTC
CDR3 protein: CSVRTGHSLDEQFF

clone size: few
V gene: TRBV20-1
D gene: .
J gene: TRBJ2-7
CDR3 DNA: TGCAGTGTAAGAGGGCCTGCATACGAGCAGTACTTC
CDR3 protein: CSVRGPAYEQYF

clone size: .
V gene: TRBV18
D gene: .
J gene: TRBJ2-5
CDR3 DNA: TGTGCCAGCTCACCAAGAAAGAATTCCGAGGGCGAGACCCAGTACTTC
CDR3 protein: CASSPRKNSEGETQYF

clone size: medium-sized
V gene: TRBV7-6
D gene: .
J gene: TRBJ2-2
CDR3 DNA: TGTGCCAGCAGCCTCGGCACCGGGGAGCTGTTTTTT
CDR3 protein: CASSLGTGELFF